Listed below are T cell receptor beta chains from one sample, sequenced in a study of OX40 agonist ivuxolimab in advanced cancers. Profiled with immunoSEQ multiplex PCR; TCRdb holds only in-frame clones, not every one. This sample has 100,000 to 150,000 clones, with about 90% found just once. The sequences come from CD4+ or CD8+ T cells sorted from blood, collected in a trial of the OX40 agonist ivuxolimab. These receptor sequences come from an adult with an advanced solid tumor such as melanoma, head and neck, liver or kidney cancer. The CDR3 runs from the conserved cysteine through the conserved F or W. The D gene is left open where the match is weak. A clone size is listed for some rows: how often the clone was seen (once, few, many), or a class if it is expanded.

CDR3 DNA,CDR3 protein,clone size,J gene,D gene,V gene
TGTGCCAGCAGGCGGCAGGGGGCTTCCTACGAGCAGTACTTC,CASRRQGASYEQYF,.,TRBJ2-7,TRBD1,TRBV6-6
TGTGCCAGCAACTTGGGCCACACAGATACGCAGTATTTT,CASNLGHTDTQYF,.,TRBJ2-3,.,TRBV9
TGTGCCAGCAGTTATCGCAGGGGGACAGATACGCAGTATTTT,CASSYRRGTDTQYF,.,TRBJ2-3,TRBD1,TRBV6-5
TGTGCCAGTAGTTTAGCCCTCCCAGGGACTGAAGCTTTCTTT,CASSLALPGTEAFF,.,TRBJ1-1,.,TRBV19
TGTGCCAGCAGCTCCACAGGAGGCGGCCGGGACTACCGATTTTTT,CASSSTGGGRDYRFF,once,TRBJ2-2,TRBD2,TRBV7-3
TGCGCCAGCCTGAGGGGGCAATCAGGCCTAGCGGGAGCTAATGAGCAGTTCTTC,CASLRGQSGLAGANEQFF,.,TRBJ2-1,TRBD2,TRBV5-1
TGTGCTAGTGCCACGGGGGACATGAGCGGTGAGCAGTTCTTC,CASATGDMSGEQFF,.,TRBJ2-1,.,TRBV12-5
TGTGCCAGCAGCCCTGGACTAGTTTCCTCCTACGAGCAGTACTTC,CASSPGLVSSYEQYF,once,TRBJ2-7,TRBD2,TRBV5-4
TGTGCCAGCAGTTCCGACGGGGGAGGCTATGGCTACACCTTC,CASSSDGGGYGYTF,.,TRBJ1-2,.,TRBV28
TGTGCCAGCAGCCGAGGCGGGACAGGGCTAGAGACCCAGTACTTC,CASSRGGTGLETQYF,.,TRBJ2-5,TRBD1,TRBV7-3
TGTGCCAGCACCCAACAGGGCCCCGAGCAGTACTTC,CASTQQGPEQYF,.,TRBJ2-7,.,TRBV28
TGTGCCAGGGTGTTGGGGGCCAACTACGAGCAGTACTTC,CARVLGANYEQYF,.,TRBJ2-7,.,TRBV9
TGTGCCAGCAGCATTGACAGGGGAGGGTTAGGTGAAAAACTGTTTTTT,CASSIDRGGLGEKLFF,.,TRBJ1-4,TRBD1,TRBV27
TGTGCCAGCAGCCCACGGCTAGCGGGACTAGCCAAAAACATTCAGTACTTC,CASSPRLAGLAKNIQYF,.,TRBJ2-4,TRBD2,TRBV4-2
TGTGCCAGCAGCTCTACCGCGGAGACCCAGTACTTC,CASSSTAETQYF,.,TRBJ2-5,.,TRBV7-9
TGTGCCAGCTCACCAGCGGGGACAGCTCCGAACTATGGCTACACCTTC,CASSPAGTAPNYGYTF,.,TRBJ1-2,TRBD1,TRBV18
TGTGCCAGCAGCAAAATGGGTTCGAATAGGGGGGTCGGAACGCAGTATTTT,CASSKMGSNRGVGTQYF,once,TRBJ2-3,.,TRBV21-1
TGTGCCAGCAGCTTACCCGTAGGGGGAGGAGACGAGCAGTACTTC,CASSLPVGGGDEQYF,.,TRBJ2-7,.,TRBV11-2
TGTGCCAGCAGTTTAGGACAACCATACGCAACTAATGAAAAACTGTTTTTT,CASSLGQPYATNEKLFF,.,TRBJ1-4,.,TRBV28
TGTGCCAGCTCACCCACAGAAGGCTACACCTTC,CASSPTEGYTF,.,TRBJ1-2,.,TRBV18
TGCGCCAGCTCCCAATCTCCGGGACACCAATACGAGCAGTACTTC,CASSQSPGHQYEQYF,.,TRBJ2-7,.,TRBV5-1
TGTGCCACTAAGCCAGGACTAGCGGAGGGACTCACAGATACGCAGTATTTT,CATKPGLAEGLTDTQYF,.,TRBJ2-3,TRBD2,TRBV28
TGTGCCAGCAGCGCGCCTTACCAGCGGACTTACAATGAGCAGTTCTTC,CASSAPYQRTYNEQFF,.,TRBJ2-1,.,TRBV9
TGTGCCTGGAGTGGCCCCGGGAGGCAACCCGGGGATGAGCAGTTCTTC,CAWSGPGRQPGDEQFF,.,TRBJ2-1,TRBD2,TRBV30
TGTGCCAGCTCACTGATTCTCGGGACCGACTCCTTTAAGGGGGAGACCCAGTACTTC,CASSLILGTDSFKGETQYF,.,TRBJ2-5,.,TRBV18
TGTGCCTGGAGCGGGACCGATCGGGACACTGAAGCTTTCTTT,CAWSGTDRDTEAFF,.,TRBJ1-1,.,TRBV30
TGTGCCAGCAGCAGGGGACGGCCGCAGAACGAGCAGTACTTC,CASSRGRPQNEQYF,.,TRBJ2-7,.,TRBV9
TGTGCCAGTAGTATAGGCACCCGCGCGACTAATGAAAAACTGTTTTTT,CASSIGTRATNEKLFF,.,TRBJ1-4,.,TRBV19
TGTGCCAGCAGCCGGACAGGTCAGAGTGGCTACACCTTC,CASSRTGQSGYTF,.,TRBJ1-2,TRBD1,TRBV9
TGCGCCAGCCGCTCTTACGAAAAACTGTTTTTT,CASRSYEKLFF,few,TRBJ1-4,.,TRBV4-1
TGCGCCAGCAGCCCCCCCCCGGGACTAGGGGCGACCGGGGAGCTGTTTTTT,CASSPPPGLGATGELFF,.,TRBJ2-2,TRBD2,TRBV4-3
TGTGCCAGCAGCATCTCAGGGGCATCAGGGACTGAAGCTTTCTTT,CASSISGASGTEAFF,.,TRBJ1-1,.,TRBV13
TGTGCCAGCAGTAGCTCGAACGGGGGGAACACCGGGGAGCTGTTTTTT,CASSSSNGGNTGELFF,.,TRBJ2-2,.,TRBV27